Listed below are T cell receptor beta chains from one sample, sequenced in a study of blood T cell repertoires in COVID-19. TCRdb's copy holds only in-frame clones and misses some; the assay was immunoSEQ multiplex PCR. In the table there are around 200,000 clones, 87% of which are singletons. Sequencing was performed on peripheral blood. These receptors all come from a man aged 40-49 years with active or convalescent COVID-19. Both conserved end residues are part of each CDR3. Fields, in order: J gene, V gene, clone size, D gene, CDR3 protein, CDR3 DNA. A D gene is named only where the DNA matches it firmly. Only part of the rows carry a size: once, few, many, or a class if the clone is expanded.

j_gene: TRBJ2-1; v_gene: TRBV30; abundance: once; d_gene: .; CDR3aa: CAWSRWNRMGEQFF; CDR3nt: TGTGCCTGGAGCAGATGGAACAGGATGGGTGAGCAGTTCTTC
j_gene: TRBJ1-1; v_gene: TRBV29-1; abundance: .; d_gene: .; CDR3aa: CSAADRARRNTEAFF; CDR3nt: TGCAGCGCGGCAGACAGAGCGCGTAGGAACACTGAAGCTTTCTTT
j_gene: TRBJ2-1; v_gene: TRBV19; abundance: .; d_gene: TRBD2; CDR3aa: CASSMGGGGAREQFF; CDR3nt: TGTGCCAGTAGTATGGGCGGCGGGGGGGCTCGGGAGCAGTTCTTC
j_gene: TRBJ1-2; v_gene: TRBV9; abundance: .; d_gene: TRBD1; CDR3aa: CASSVVGQGDNYGYTF; CDR3nt: TGTGCCAGCAGCGTAGTTGGTCAGGGGGATAACTATGGCTACACCTTC
j_gene: TRBJ2-1; v_gene: TRBV9; abundance: .; d_gene: TRBD2; CDR3aa: CASSVEGTSGILKEQFF; CDR3nt: TGTGCCAGCAGCGTAGAAGGGACTAGCGGGATACTGAAGGAGCAGTTCTTC
j_gene: TRBJ1-4; v_gene: TRBV7-9; abundance: few; d_gene: .; CDR3aa: CASSSYLSGGYEKLFF; CDR3nt: TGTGCCAGCAGCTCGTACTTATCGGGGGGTTATGAAAAACTGTTTTTT
j_gene: TRBJ2-5; v_gene: TRBV6-2/TRBV6-3; abundance: .; d_gene: TRBD2; CDR3aa: CASSRGSGGAQETQYF; CDR3nt: TGTGCCAGCAGCAGGGGCAGCGGGGGGGCCCAGGAGACCCAGTACTTC
j_gene: TRBJ1-4; v_gene: TRBV7-9; abundance: .; d_gene: .; CDR3aa: CASTGELFF; CDR3nt: TGTGCCAGCACAGGGGAACTGTTTTTT
j_gene: TRBJ2-5; v_gene: TRBV5-6; abundance: .; d_gene: TRBD1; CDR3aa: CASSLITGEETQYF; CDR3nt: TGTGCCAGCAGCTTGATAACAGGGGAAGAGACCCAGTACTTC
j_gene: TRBJ1-5; v_gene: TRBV6-6; abundance: once; d_gene: .; CDR3aa: CASSYLYSNQPQHF; CDR3nt: TGTGCCAGCAGTTACCTTTATAGCAATCAGCCCCAGCATTTT
j_gene: TRBJ1-1; v_gene: TRBV5-1; abundance: .; d_gene: .; CDR3aa: CASSLDGAGGTEAFF; CDR3nt: TGCGCCAGCAGCTTGGACGGGGCGGGGGGCACTGAAGCTTTCTTT
j_gene: TRBJ2-2; v_gene: TRBV3-1/TRBV3-2; abundance: .; d_gene: .; CDR3aa: CASSHTSGGTGELFF; CDR3nt: TGTGCCAGCAGCCACACGAGTGGCGGGACCGGGGAGCTGTTTTTT
j_gene: TRBJ1-5; v_gene: TRBV7-2; abundance: .; d_gene: .; CDR3aa: CASSPGVGAGQPQHF; CDR3nt: TGTGCCAGCAGCCCAGGGGTTGGGGCTGGGCAGCCCCAGCATTTT
j_gene: TRBJ2-7; v_gene: TRBV25-1; abundance: once; d_gene: .; CDR3aa: CASSQGTSWTEQYF; CDR3nt: TGTGCCAGTTCCCAGGGGACATCTTGGACCGAGCAGTACTTC
j_gene: TRBJ1-1; v_gene: TRBV12-3/TRBV12-4; abundance: .; d_gene: .; CDR3aa: CASSLSGRGGHF; CDR3nt: TGTGCCAGCAGTTTATCAGGGAGGGGGGGCCATTTT
j_gene: TRBJ1-5; v_gene: TRBV6-5; abundance: .; d_gene: TRBD1; CDR3aa: CASSQDRGFQPQHF; CDR3nt: TGTGCCAGCAGCCAGGACAGGGGGTTCCAGCCCCAGCATTTT
j_gene: TRBJ1-5; v_gene: TRBV4-3; abundance: few; d_gene: TRBD1; CDR3aa: CASSLGTGNQPQHF; CDR3nt: TGCGCCAGCAGCCTAGGGACAGGGAATCAGCCCCAGCATTTT